These T cell receptor beta chains were read from a single sample in a study of blood T cell repertoires in COVID-19. Profiled with immunoSEQ multiplex PCR; TCRdb holds only in-frame clones, not every one. The profile shows 110,000 to 150,000 clones, about 89% of them singletons. Sequencing was done on a sample of peripheral blood. Receptors were obtained from a man aged 55 to 70 with active or convalescent COVID-19. The CDR3 runs from the conserved cysteine through the conserved F or W. D genes are given only for firm matches. Clone size is given for some rows only: seen once, a few or many times, or a class if the clone is expanded.

j_gene	v_gene	len	d_gene	abundance	CDR3nt	CDR3aa
TRBJ1-1	TRBV24-1	13	NA	NA	TGTGCCACCAGTGACACTGAAACCCGGCGGGCTTTCTTT	CATSDTETRRAFF
TRBJ2-1	TRBV6-5	13	NA	NA	TGTGCCAGCAGTCCTGTCCCCTACAATGAGCAGTTCTTC	CASSPVPYNEQFF
TRBJ1-1	TRBV12-3/TRBV12-4	12	TRBD1	NA	TGTGCCAGCAGTTTACAGGGGGCGCGGGCTTTCTTT	CASSLQGARAFF
TRBJ2-3	TRBV18	16	NA	NA	TGTGCCAGCTCACCACCTCTCGCGGGGGCTTCAGATACGCAGTATTTT	CASSPPLAGASDTQYF
TRBJ2-5	TRBV24-1	14	TRBD1	NA	TGTGCCACCAGTGAGACAGGGGGCGTGAAGACCCAGTACTTC	CATSETGGVKTQYF
TRBJ1-4	TRBV19	13	TRBD1	NA	TGTGCCAGCTCAGGGACAGGGCTGTGGAAACTGTTTTTT	CASSGTGLWKLFF
TRBJ1-6	TRBV2	13	TRBD1	NA	TGTGCCAGCAGCGGGACAGGTCCCCCTCACCTCCACTTT	CASSGTGPPHLHF
TRBJ1-5	TRBV5-1	14	NA	NA	TGCGCCAGCAGAACGGGGGTCGGCAATCAGCCCCAGCATTTT	CASRTGVGNQPQHF
TRBJ1-1	TRBV6-5	13	NA	NA	TGTGCCAGCACCGGACAGCTAGGCACTGAAGCTTTCTTT	CASTGQLGTEAFF
TRBJ2-3	TRBV5-4	16	TRBD2	NA	TGTGCCAGCAGCTTGCCGGTAGCGGGAACAACAGATACGCAGTATTTT	CASSLPVAGTTDTQYF
TRBJ2-5	TRBV14	15	TRBD1	NA	TGTGCCAGCAGTCGAGGGGACAGCCGGTGGGAGACCCAGTACTTC	CASSRGDSRWETQYF
TRBJ2-3	TRBV6-5	16	NA	NA	TGTGCCAGCAGTTATGGCCAGGGTTTTATGACAGATACGCAGTATTTT	CASSYGQGFMTDTQYF
TRBJ2-1	TRBV11-2	17	NA	NA	TGTGCCAGCAGCTTGGGGAGAGGCGTGAACTCCTACAATGAGCAGTTCTTC	CASSLGRGVNSYNEQFF
TRBJ1-1	TRBV4-3	13	NA	NA	TGCGCCAGCAGCCAAGACAGGTTCACTGAAGCTTTCTTT	CASSQDRFTEAFF
TRBJ1-3	TRBV18	14	NA	once	TGTGCCAGCTCACCACGTAGCGATGAGGACACCATATATTTT	CASSPRSDEDTIYF
TRBJ1-3	TRBV19	13	NA	NA	TGTGCCAGTAGTATAACAGACGGAAACACCATATATTTT	CASSITDGNTIYF
TRBJ2-5	TRBV5-4	15	TRBD2	once	TGTGCCAGCAGCTTGCTAGCGGGGGGGCCTCAGACCCAGTACTTC	CASSLLAGGPQTQYF
TRBJ2-2	TRBV3-1/TRBV3-2	14	NA	NA	TGTGCCAGCAGCCAAGGGGGCAATGTGGGGGAGCTGTTTTTT	CASSQGGNVGELFF
TRBJ2-5	TRBV4-3	15	NA	NA	TGCGCCAGCAGCCAAGAAGTCGGGGGTCAAGAGACCCAGTACTTC	CASSQEVGGQETQYF
TRBJ1-5	TRBV9	14	NA	NA	TGTGCCCCAGTAGATTCTTCGGGGAATCAGCCCCAGCATTTT	CAPVDSSGNQPQHF
TRBJ2-2	TRBV5-4	15	NA	NA	TGTGCCAGCAGCTCAGGGACAAGGGGCACCGGGGAGCTGTTTTTT	CASSSGTRGTGELFF
TRBJ2-5	TRBV24-1	17	TRBD1	NA	TGTGCCACCAGTGACACTAAAAGACAGGGGGCAAGAGAGACCCAGTACTTC	CATSDTKRQGARETQYF
TRBJ1-4	TRBV7-6	14	TRBD1	NA	TGTGCCAGCAGCTTCGGACAGGGAAGGGAAAAACTGTTTTTT	CASSFGQGREKLFF
TRBJ1-2	TRBV6-2/TRBV6-3	15	TRBD1	NA	TGTGCCAGCAGTTACGGGGGACAGGCCAGAGGTGGCTACACCTTC	CASSYGGQARGGYTF
TRBJ2-1	TRBV5-5	15	NA	once	TGTGCCAGCAGCTTGCAGTCCAGCACAGACAATGAGCAGTTCTTC	CASSLQSSTDNEQFF
TRBJ2-2	TRBV24-1	16	NA	NA	TGTGCCACCAGTGATTCTCGTGACAGGAACACCGGGGAGCTGTTTTTT	CATSDSRDRNTGELFF
TRBJ2-6	TRBV9	20	TRBD1	NA	TGTGCCAGCAGCGCATCGACCGGACAGGGGTTCTACTCTGGGGCCAACGTCCTGACTTTC	CASSASTGQGFYSGANVLTF
TRBJ2-1	TRBV2	14	TRBD1	NA	TGTGCCAGCAGTGAGGGGACAGTTGAGCTCGAGCAGTTCTTC	CASSEGTVELEQFF
TRBJ1-1	TRBV6-6	14	NA	NA	TGTGCCAGCAGTTACGCTCGCGCCAACACTGAAGCTTTCTTT	CASSYARANTEAFF
TRBJ2-1	TRBV28	12	NA	NA	TGTGCCAGCAGTCAAGGGGGTAGCGAGCAGTTCTTC	CASSQGGSEQFF
TRBJ2-7	TRBV5-1	14	NA	once	TGCGCCAGCAGCTTAGGCGGGGACGGCTACGAGCAGTACTTC	CASSLGGDGYEQYF
TRBJ1-1	TRBV3-1/TRBV3-2	14	NA	NA	TGTGCCAGCAGCCGAGGGAACATGAACACTGAAGCTTTCTTT	CASSRGNMNTEAFF
TRBJ1-5	TRBV29-1	15	TRBD1	NA	TGCAGCGTAGCGATAGGACAGGGTATAGATCAGCCCCAGCATTTT	CSVAIGQGIDQPQHF
TRBJ2-1	TRBV6-2/TRBV6-3	14	TRBD2	NA	TGTGCCAGCAGTCCGACTAGCGGACACAATGAGCAGTTCTTC	CASSPTSGHNEQFF
TRBJ2-1	TRBV10-3	19	NA	NA	TGTGCCATCAGTGAGCCGGATTCGGCGGTAAGAAGCTCCTACAATGAGCAGTTCTTC	CAISEPDSAVRSSYNEQFF
TRBJ2-2	TRBV6-4	14	NA	NA	TGTGCCAGCAGCTCAGAGGTGAACACCGGGGAGCTGTTTTTT	CASSSEVNTGELFF
TRBJ1-1	TRBV11-1	14	NA	NA	TGTGCCAGCAGCTTAGAGGAGGGCGATACAAGAGCTTTCTTT	CASSLEEGDTRAFF
TRBJ2-2	TRBV9	16	TRBD2	once	TGTGCCAGCAGCGTTACAGCGGGGGTCGGCACCGGGGAGCTGTTTTTT	CASSVTAGVGTGELFF
TRBJ2-7	TRBV11-2	14	TRBD1	NA	TGTGCCAGCGATCCGGGACAGGGAACCTACGAGCAGTACTTC	CASDPGQGTYEQYF
TRBJ1-1	TRBV5-1	13	NA	once	TGCGCCAGCAGCGGCGGACAGAGGGCTGAAGCTTTCTTT	CASSGGQRAEAFF
TRBJ1-6	TRBV24-1	14	NA	NA	TGTGCCACCAGTGAGGGGGCAGGGAACTCACCCCTCCACTTT	CATSEGAGNSPLHF
TRBJ2-6	TRBV27	16	NA	NA	TGTGCCAGCAGTCTTCTACCTTTCTCTGGGGCCAACGTCCTGACTTTC	CASSLLPFSGANVLTF
TRBJ1-1	TRBV15	15	NA	NA	TGTGCCACCAGCTCTAACAGGGCTAGAAACACTGAAGCTTTCTTT	CATSSNRARNTEAFF
TRBJ1-3	TRBV7-2	17	TRBD1	NA	TGTGCCAGCAGCTCCCGCGGGGACAGCGCTCTCGGAAACACCATATATTTT	CASSSRGDSALGNTIYF
TRBJ2-3	TRBV5-1	15	TRBD1	NA	TGCGCCAGCAGCTTACAGGGGCAACGCACAGATACGCAGTATTTT	CASSLQGQRTDTQYF